The 3 T cell receptor beta chains below were found in one sample sequenced in a study of blood T cells in healthy people across ages. Together with a sample-barcoded 5' primer, a J-beta primer mix was included in a second PCR lasting about 6 to 11 cycles. TCRdb re-analysed the 5' RACE reads in MiXCR, keeping a single row per CDR3 protein. The profile shows approximately 780,000 distinct CDR3 sequences, under 30% of them singletons. These data are also associated with another study on T cells of mothers and their children.

The sample consisted of blood. The receptors were gathered from a boy aged 5-17 years in good health.

The chain links TRBV6-1 to TRBJ2-1; the D gene is possibly TRBD1 (6 bases). Germline V gene lookup returns CDR1 MNHNS and CDR2 SASEGT. This CDR3 is built from 16 residues. Deletions cut 4 bases from V and 0 bases from J, with 13 bases between. The CDR3 sequence is CASSGQEINSYNEQFF. Written as DNA, the CDR3 is TGTGCCAGCAGTGGACAGGAGATTAACTCCTACAATGAGCAGTTCTTC.

The table lists this clonotype with a few counts. The V gene is TRBV21-1, the J gene TRBJ2-5; TRBD1, as called in the table, went unchecked against the DNA. The closer fit of TRBJ2-7 to the DNA end suggests the J call may be wrong. TRBV21-1 is a documented pseudogene. The CDR3 has 15 amino acids. The CDR3 bases are TGTGCCAGCAGCAAAGCGGGACAGATAGCCTACGAGCAGTACGTC. This codes for CASSKAGQIAYEQYV.

The gene calls are TRBV7-9 and TRBJ2-1, with D perhaps TRBD2 (5 bases). The J call may be in error: the DNA end matches TRBJ2-7 better. CDR1 and CDR2 from the germline V gene are SEHNR and FQNEAQ (reference sequence). This CDR3 comprises 15 residues. This chain's CDR3 is CASSQDWSSSYEQYF. The CDR3 DNA reads TGTGCCAGCAGCCAAGATTGGTCTAGCAGCTACGAGCAGTACTTC.